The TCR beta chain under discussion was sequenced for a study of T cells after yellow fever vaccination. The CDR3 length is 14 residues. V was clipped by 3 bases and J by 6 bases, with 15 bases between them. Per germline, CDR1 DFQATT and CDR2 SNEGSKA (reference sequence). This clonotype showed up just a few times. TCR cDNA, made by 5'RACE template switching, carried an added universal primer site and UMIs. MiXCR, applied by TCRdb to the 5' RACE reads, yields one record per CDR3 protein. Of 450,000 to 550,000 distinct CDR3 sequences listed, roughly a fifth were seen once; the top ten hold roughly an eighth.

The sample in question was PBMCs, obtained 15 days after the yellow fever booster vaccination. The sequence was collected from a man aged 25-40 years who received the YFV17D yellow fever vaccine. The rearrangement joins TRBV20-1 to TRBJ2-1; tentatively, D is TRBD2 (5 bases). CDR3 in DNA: TGCAGTGCTAGCTGGCGGGCCGCTCGCAATGAGCAGTTCTTC. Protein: CSASWRAARNEQFF.